Below, 14 T cell receptor beta chains from the same sample are listed, as sequenced in a study of cytomegalovirus exposure and HLA in healthy donors. 60 Vbeta and 13 Jbeta primers were used in PCR. Method: immunoSEQ multiplex PCR; TCRdb's copy keeps in-frame clones and lacks some. Among roughly 120,000 clones listed, 75% to 85% were seen once. Sequenced: PBMCs. These TCRs come from a man between 18 and 35 years old in good health and CMV-seronegative.

This clone was found a few times. This chain joins TRBV27 and TRBJ1-5, with 10 bases fitting TRBD1. CDR1 and CDR2 (germline): MNHEY, SMNVEV (reference sequence). J gave up 8 bases and V 4 bases, and 2 bases lay outside the gene matches. CDR3 length: 13 amino acids. The CDR3 loop is CASSWDRGKPQHF. The CDR3 DNA is TGTGCCAGCAGTTGGGACAGGGGCAAGCCCCAGCATTTT.

The chain recombines TRBV4-1 with TRBJ2-1; 12 bases map to TRBD2. Germline loops: CDR1 MGHRA, CDR2 YSYEKL. J lost 9 bases, V lost 4 bases, and 4 bases had no gene match. The CDR3 contains 14 residues. CDR3 coding DNA: TGCGCCAGCAGCCGACTAGCGGGAGTGGGTGAGCAGTTCTTC. This encodes CASSRLAGVGEQFF.

On this clone itself: Additional DNA sequences in this sample encode the identical CDR3. The chain joins TRBV19 to TRBJ2-3; 8 bases are a match to TRBD2. This CDR3 is 16 amino acids long. V lost 3 bases to trimming and J lost 0 bases; unmatched junction nucleotides: 5. CDR1 is LNHDA, CDR2 SQIVND, per germline (reference sequence). CDR3 in DNA: TGTGCCAGTAGTATCTGGAGCGGGAGAAGCACAGATACGCAGTATTTT. Translated, it gives CASSIWSGRSTDTQYF.

This clone was seen a few times. The chain carries TRBV6-5 and TRBJ2-3; TRBD1 agrees at 9 bases. The CDR3 sequence is 14 residues long. Losses at the gene ends were 6 bases for V and 6 bases for J; bases not matched to a gene: 7. Germline V gene sequence: CDR1 MNHEY, CDR2 SVGAGI. The CDR3 DNA is TGTGCCAGCAGCCAACGGGACAGGGCTGATACGCAGTATTTT. The encoded protein is CASSQRDRADTQYF.

J is TRBJ2-1 and V is TRBV4-2; TRBD2 aligns across 11 bases. The junction had 6 bases not matched to a gene; V was cut back by 1 base and J by 7 bases. This CDR3 contains 16 residues. The germline V gene has CDR1 LGHNA and CDR2 YNFKEQ. CDR3: CASSQGLTSGRNEQFF. CDR3 DNA: TGTGCCAGCAGCCAAGGGCTCACTAGCGGGAGAAATGAGCAGTTCTTC.

This clone showed up just once. The CDR3 DNA follows: TGTGCCAGTAGCCCTCGGGAGGGGTGGAGGGACCCCCTCCACTTT. This sequence encodes CASSPREGWRDPLHF. The chain combines TRBV19 with TRBJ1-6; maybe TRBD1 (5 bases). The V end lost 6 bases, the J end lost 13 bases, and 22 bases lay between the germline ends. Germline V gene lookup returns CDR1 LNHDA and CDR2 SQIVND (reference sequence). The CDR3 contains 15 residues.

The rearrangement links TRBV9 to TRBJ2-3; 7 bases are shared with TRBD2. CDR3 length: 14 amino acids. Germline V CDR1 and CDR2: SGDLS, YYNGEE. Trimming took 3 bases from V and 2 from J; bases not matched to a gene: 3. The CDR3 is CASSEREPTDTQYF. In DNA, the CDR3 is TGTGCCAGCAGCGAGCGGGAACCCACAGATACGCAGTATTTT.

This clone was observed a handful of times. The rearrangement links TRBV6-6 to TRBJ2-3; maybe TRBD2 (6 bases). The CDR3 consists of 15 residues. Germline CDR1 and CDR2: MNHNY and SVGAGI (reference sequence). The V gene lost 7 bases and the J gene lost 6 bases, with 20 bases spanning the gap. DNA of the CDR3: TGTGCCAGCACCCTCGGGGGTGCACTGGGGGATACGCAGTATTTT. This translates into CASTLGGALGDTQYF.

The chain carries TRBV7-3 and TRBJ1-3; 10 nucleotides line up with TRBD1. Germline CDR1 is SGHTA and CDR2 is FQGTGA. The V gene end was trimmed by 5 bases and the J gene end by 6 bases; junction bases not matched to a gene: 10. CDR3 size: 16 residues. In DNA form, the CDR3 reads TGTGCCAGCAGCCCTAACCCGACAGGGGGCCAAAACACCATATATTTT. This gives the protein CASSPNPTGGQNTIYF.

This clone was seen more than once but under ten times. V gene TRBV2 combines with J gene TRBJ1-1, with a possible D match to TRBD1 (5 bases). This CDR3 has 12 amino acids. Trimming took off 5 bases at V and 3 bases at J, with 7 bases between the two ends. Germline CDR1 SNHLY, CDR2 FYNNEI. This CDR3 reads CASSNRYTEAFF. DNA of the CDR3: TGTGCCAGCAGTAACAGGTACACTGAAGCTTTCTTT.

A few counts support this clone. V and J are TRBV27 and TRBJ1-5, with D hard to call. This CDR3 region has 13 residues. V was trimmed by 3 bases and J by 1 base, leaving 4 bases between them. Germline loops: CDR1 MNHEY, CDR2 SMNVEV (reference sequence). The DNA of the CDR3 is TGTGCCAGCAGTTTCTTAAGCAATCAGCCCCAGCATTTT. It is translated as CASSFLSNQPQHF.

The rearrangement uses TRBV10-1 and TRBJ2-3; tentatively, D is TRBD2 (7 bases). The length of the CDR3 is 13 residues. The germline CDR1 and CDR2 sequences are WNHNN and SYGVQD (reference sequence). Trimming took off 4 bases at V and 6 bases at J, with 11 bases between the two ends. CDR3 coding DNA: TGCGCCAGCAGTGGAGGGGGGGCGGATACGCAGTATTTT. It codes for CASSGGGADTQYF.

The chain uses TRBV14 and TRBJ1-2; the D gene is possibly TRBD1 (6 bases). Trimming shortened V by 6 bases and J by 2 bases, and 10 bases separated the two germline ends. The CDR3 runs to 13 residues. CDR1 and CDR2 (germline): SGHDN, FVKESK. CDR3 protein: CASSTGSNYGYTF. The CDR3 DNA reads TGTGCCAGCAGTACAGGGTCCAACTATGGCTACACCTTC.

The chain links TRBV7-3 to TRBJ2-3, with TRBD2 matching over 11 bases. Germline values: CDR1 SGHTA, CDR2 FQGTGA. V lost 4 bases to trimming and J lost 5 bases; unmatched junction nucleotides: 8. This CDR3 has 16 residues. The CDR3 spells CASSSGTSGSGDTQYF. DNA of the CDR3: TGTGCCAGCAGCTCAGGGACTAGCGGATCAGGAGATACGCAGTATTTT.